This TCR beta chain was obtained from a study of CD8+ T cells in alopecia areata. Sequencing relied on a cDNA template that was reverse transcribed from extracted RNA. Profiled with immunoSEQ multiplex PCR; TCRdb holds only in-frame clones, not every one. The sample has about 110,000 clones; roughly 84% are singletons. The treatment: oral pan-JAK inhibitor, 5-10 mg twice daily. The germline V gene has CDR1 SGHRS and CDR2 YFSETQ. This CDR3 contains 15 residues. V was clipped by 3 bases and J by 3 bases; unmatched bases: 7. The sample consisted of CD8+ T cells sorted from blood, taken at week 24, from a patient treated with tofacitinib. This sequence joins TRBV5-1 and TRBJ1-1; 8 bases agree with TRBD1. The sequence was obtained from a human donor with alopecia areata. The CDR3 DNA is TGCGCCAGCAGCTGGGGAGACAGGGGTGACACTGAAGCTTTCTTT. This gives the protein CASSWGDRGDTEAFF. The whole variable domain, remainder taken from reference TRBV5-1 and TRBJ1-1, is KAGVTQTPRYLIKTRGQQVTLSCSPISGHRSVSWYQQTPGQGLQFLFEYFSETQRNKGNFPGRFSGRQFSNSRSEMNVSTLELGDSALYLCASSWGDRGDTEAFFGQGTRLTVV.